This TCR beta chain emerged from a study of T cells in Graves' hyperthyroidism and ophthalmopathy (dated by TCRdb to 2018 to 2020). Turning to the overall study: To identify distinguishing TCR V-J signatures, a discovery cohort of around 98 patients was used, comprising approximately 40 with Graves' ophthalmopathy and approximately 58 with stable Graves' hyperthyroidism. Prospective prediction of ophthalmopathy was tested in an independent validation cohort consisting of 18 to 20 hyperthyroidism patients and some 17 patients who later progressed to ophthalmopathy. The roughly 94 discovery patients were randomly divided into training and test sets at a 7:3 ratio. The study also compared thyroid tissue and blood T-cell repertoires from 5 to 7 Graves' hyperthyroidism patients. Once sampling was done, hyperthyroidism patients were given methimazole at a starting dose of 30 mg daily, whereas ophthalmopathy patients were given high-dose intravenous methylprednisolone. The paper reports TCR Vbeta CDR3 sequencing of over 120 peripheral blood samples: under 45 ophthalmopathy, fewer than 85 hyperthyroidism and approximately 17 progressor patients.

A note on this clonotype: Its antigen is still unknown. Possible read error: a much larger clone is one base away.

The CDR3 measures 15 amino acids from cysteine to phenylalanine. Of all the DNA, just the CDR3 is kept, 45 bases in frame from base 1. CDR1 and CDR2, looked up from the germline V gene, are SNHLY and FYNNEI. For this chain, trimming is 4 bases at the V end and 3 bases at the J end, and the number of junction bases without a gene match is 7. Stable Graves' hyperthyroidism was defined as no progression to ophthalmopathy during 18 months of follow-up. The hyperthyroidism patients were between 18 and 65 years old and newly diagnosed, with a disease duration of less than 2 months. Exclusion was applied to patients with uncontrolled infections, other autoimmune diseases, pregnancy or lactation. Diagnoses were established on the basis of clinical symptoms, serum thyroxine and TRAb, thyroid ultrasound, and orbital computed tomography. Trizol reagent was used to extract total RNA, and RNA quality was then checked on an Agilent 2100 Bioanalyzer.

The TCR beta CDR3 regions were amplified from the RNA transcripts. A first-round RT-PCR of the TCR CDR3 used the HTBI primer set with the Qiagen OneStep RT-PCR kit. Libraries were constructed in a second round of multiplex PCR, after which size selection and purification were carried out. Paired-end sequencing of the libraries was performed with 100 bp reads on an Illumina HiSeq2000. The study's own analysis went as follows. Raw data were processed with SOAPnuke, discarding reads with adapters, uncalled bases, mean Phred below 15, or no exact constant-primer or identifier match. High-quality paired reads were merged with COPE v1.2.5, and unique nucleotide sequences were defined as clonotypes. Clonotypes were aligned to IMGT TRBV, TRBD and TRBJ reference segments using MiTCR v1.1. Analysis was restricted to V-J combinations with a frequency above 0.0001, which covered about 99% of repertoires. A TCS score was defined as the ratio of F50 (clonal expansion) to E x V (chaos), with BLOSUM62-based TCRdist applied between CDR3 peptides within each V-J. Welch's t-statistics and random forest reduced around 510 V-J features to about 12, which were used in a naive Bayes classifier (R e1071). Using fastp trimming at Q25 and MiXCR clonotype assembly, TCRdb reanalyzed the public sequencing data and kept in-frame beta chains. Each entry is one CDR3 protein sequence, shown with its most common DNA and genes. The V and J calls follow TCRdb's processing rather than the paper's. The sample yields 560,000 or so distinct CDR3 sequences; 46% were counted once. In total, the top ten clones hold just over 8% of the sample.

Beyond this particular receptor, the publication reports: Most expanded thyroid clonotypes (frequency above 0.001) were also found in blood, which suggests that blood repertoires may mirror thyroid immune responses. In validation, the model predicted progression to ophthalmopathy a median of around six months before onset, with 65% to 71% sensitivity and 72.22% specificity. No statistical method was used to set the sample size in advance, and investigators knew the group allocation. A model built on a 13 V-J signature distinguished ophthalmopathy from stable hyperthyroidism, reaching 85% to 90% sensitivity and around 81% specificity in cross-validation and 80%/75% in testing.

This TCR was sampled from a young woman with Graves' hyperthyroidism. Donor details come from another sample of the same person, matched by shared clones. Sequencing was carried out using peripheral blood or thyroid tissue (not recorded which). The rearrangement joined TRBV2 to TRBJ1-1; 8 junctional bases match TRBD1. The nucleotides are TGTGCCAGCAGTGGGAGGGGGACAGGTGACACTGAAGCTTTCTTT. It is translated as CASSGRGTGDTEAFF. When the CDR3 is completed using the reference TRBV2 and TRBJ1-1 genes on either side, the full variable domain is EPEVTQTPSHQVTQMGQEVILRCVPISNHLYFYWYRQILGQKVEFLVSFYNNEISEKSEIFDDQFSVERPDGSNFTLKIRSTKLEDSAMYFCASSGRGTGDTEAFFGQGTRLTVV.